These T cell receptor beta chains were read from a single sample in a study of blood T cells in healthy people across ages. Each CDR3 protein gets one entry after TCRdb re-called the 5' RACE reads with MiXCR. The sample has 1.5 million to 2 million distinct CDR3 sequences; 40% to 55% are singletons. The sequencing input was blood. The receptor set was obtained from a woman aged 40 to 50 in good health. Both conserved end residues are part of each CDR3. A D gene is named only where the DNA matches it firmly. Some rows have no size entry. The others give once, few or many, or a class for an expanded clone.

abundance	v_gene	len	j_gene	d_gene	CDR3aa	CDR3nt
NA	TRBV5-5	12	TRBJ2-7	TRBD2	CVSTAGRYEQYF	TGTGTCAGTACAGCGGGGAGGTACGAGCAGTACTTC
few	TRBV29-1	13	TRBJ2-5	TRBD1	CSAFPGGLETQYF	TGCAGCGCCTTCCCAGGGGGCCTGGAGACCCAGTACTTC
NA	TRBV6-2/TRBV6-3	14	TRBJ2-2	NA	CASSYWWGGGELFF	TGTGCCAGCAGTTACTGGTGGGGCGGCGGGGAGCTGTTTTTT
few	TRBV29-1	13	TRBJ2-7	NA	CSVGVDSSYEQYF	TGCAGCGTTGGGGTCGATAGCTCCTACGAGCAGTACTTC
NA	TRBV7-6	15	TRBJ2-5	NA	CASSLQGSFLETQYF	TGTGCCAGCAGCTTGCAGGGGAGTTTTCTGGAGACCCAGTACTTC
NA	TRBV12-3/TRBV12-4	14	TRBJ2-2	TRBD2	CASSLAGATGELFF	TGTGCCAGCAGTCTAGCGGGGGCCACCGGGGAGCTGTTTTTT
NA	TRBV20-1	14	TRBJ1-2	TRBD1	CSARDGQGAYGYTF	TGCAGTGCTAGAGATGGACAGGGGGCCTATGGCTACACCTTC
NA	TRBV9	15	TRBJ2-5	NA	CASSQTRGFSETQYF	TGTGCCAGCAGCCAGACTAGGGGATTCAGCGAGACCCAGTACTTC
many	TRBV6-2/TRBV6-3	13	TRBJ2-7	TRBD1	CASSRQGRYEQYF	TGCGCCAGCAGCCGACAGGGTCGTTACGAGCAGTACTTC
few	TRBV28	13	TRBJ2-7	NA	CASSGGYLYEQYF	TGTGCCAGCAGTGGGGGCTACCTCTACGAGCAGTACTTC
NA	TRBV12-3/TRBV12-4	13	TRBJ2-7	NA	CASTTHGSYEQYF	TGTGCCAGCACTACTCACGGCTCCTACGAGCAGTACTTC
NA	TRBV20-1	15	TRBJ2-1	TRBD2	CSASRSSSGVGEQFF	TGCAGTGCTAGTCGATCGTCTAGCGGGGTAGGAGAGCAGTTCTTC
few	TRBV20-1	15	TRBJ2-5	TRBD2	CSARRRGGSQETQYF	TGCAGTGCTAGACGGCGCGGGGGTTCCCAAGAGACCCAGTACTTC
NA	TRBV28	14	TRBJ1-2	NA	CASSPGRVRGGYTF	TGTGCCAGCAGCCCCGGCAGGGTCCGTGGTGGCTACACCTTC
few	TRBV4-1	15	TRBJ2-4	NA	CASSQDRGSKNIQYF	TGCGCCAGCAGCCAAGATCGGGGATCCAAAAACATTCAGTACTTC
NA	TRBV6-5	15	TRBJ1-2	NA	CASSYSVGGLYGYTF	TGTGCCAGCAGTTACTCCGTGGGTGGGCTCTATGGCTACACCTTC
NA	TRBV24-1	18	TRBJ2-4	TRBD1	CATSDHPGQGLAKNIQYF	TGTGCCACCAGTGATCATCCGGGACAGGGGCTAGCCAAAAACATTCAGTACTTC
NA	TRBV6-2/TRBV6-3	14	TRBJ2-7	NA	CASSYSWGNYEQYF	TGTGCCAGCAGTTACTCGTGGGGAAACTACGAGCAGTACTTC
NA	TRBV29-1	13	TRBJ1-2	NA	CSVEDLGHYGYTF	TGCAGCGTTGAAGATCTGGGACACTATGGCTACACCTTC
NA	TRBV9	15	TRBJ2-3	NA	CASSVFGGHTDTQYF	TGTGCCAGCAGCGTATTCGGGGGACACACAGATACGCAGTATTTT
few	TRBV13	14	TRBJ2-7	NA	CAAGLGGRVGEQYF	TGTGCCGCTGGGTTGGGGGGCCGAGTTGGCGAGCAGTACTTC
NA	TRBV4-3	17	TRBJ2-1	TRBD2	CASSQDVAGGLVNEQFF	TGCGCCAGCAGCCAAGATGTTGCGGGGGGGCTGGTCAATGAGCAGTTCTTC
NA	TRBV2	17	TRBJ2-3	NA	CASSDTGTAEYTDTQYF	TGTGCCAGCAGCGACACCGGGACTGCTGAATACACAGATACGCAGTATTTT
once	TRBV20-1	15	TRBJ2-5	TRBD1	CSARGGQGAVKTQYF	TGCAGTGCTAGGGGGGGCCAGGGGGCCGTTAAGACCCAGTACTTC
NA	TRBV5-5	13	TRBJ2-7	TRBD1	CASSRDSLTEQYF	TGTGCCAGCAGCCGGGACAGCCTGACCGAGCAGTACTTC
few	TRBV20-1	14	TRBJ2-3	TRBD2	CSATSGGAGDTQYF	TGCAGTGCTACTAGCGGGGGGGCCGGAGATACGCAGTATTTT
NA	TRBV20-1	14	TRBJ1-1	NA	CSARDRGGVTEAFF	TGCAGTGCTAGAGATCGGGGGGGGGTCACTGAAGCTTTCTTT
NA	TRBV4-1	15	TRBJ2-5	NA	CASSISSRGEETQYF	TGCGCCAGCAGCATAAGCAGTAGGGGAGAAGAGACCCAGTACTTC
NA	TRBV28	15	TRBJ2-7	NA	CASSGSLGGRAEQYF	TGTGCCAGCAGTGGGAGTTTGGGGGGCAGGGCCGAGCAGTACTTC
few	TRBV15	15	TRBJ2-7	NA	CATSRGVDRSYEQYF	TGTGCCACCAGCAGAGGGGTCGACAGGTCCTACGAGCAGTACTTC
NA	TRBV11-2	15	TRBJ2-3	TRBD2	CASGLGGLAADTQYF	TGTGCCAGCGGCTTAGGGGGACTAGCGGCCGATACGCAGTATTTT
NA	TRBV9	17	TRBJ2-5	NA	CAGSVAPTSSAQETQYF	TGTGCCGGCAGCGTAGCTCCGACTTCTTCAGCGCAAGAGACCCAGTACTTC
NA	TRBV20-1	14	TRBJ2-1	TRBD2	CSADPGLALDEQFF	TGCAGTGCCGATCCGGGACTAGCGTTGGATGAGCAGTTCTTC
NA	TRBV24-1	15	TRBJ1-2	NA	CATSDLRGGGYGYTF	TGTGCCACCAGTGATTTGCGGGGAGGAGGCTATGGCTACACCTTC